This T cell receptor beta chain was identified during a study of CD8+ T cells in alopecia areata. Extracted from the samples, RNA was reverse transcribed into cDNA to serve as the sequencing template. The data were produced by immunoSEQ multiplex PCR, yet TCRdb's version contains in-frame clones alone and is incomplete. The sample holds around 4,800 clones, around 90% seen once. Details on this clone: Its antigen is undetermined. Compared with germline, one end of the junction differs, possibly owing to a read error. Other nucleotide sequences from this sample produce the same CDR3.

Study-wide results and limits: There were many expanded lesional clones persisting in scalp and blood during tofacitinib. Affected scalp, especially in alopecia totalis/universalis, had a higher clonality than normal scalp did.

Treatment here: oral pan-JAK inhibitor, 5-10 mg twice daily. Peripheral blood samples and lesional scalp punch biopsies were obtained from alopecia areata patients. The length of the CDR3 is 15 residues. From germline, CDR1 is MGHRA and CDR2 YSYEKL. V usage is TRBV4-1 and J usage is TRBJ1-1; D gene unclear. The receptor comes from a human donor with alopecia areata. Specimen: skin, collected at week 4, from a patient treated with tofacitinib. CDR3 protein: CASSQDWELRLEAFF. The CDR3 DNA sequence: TGCGCCAGCAGCCAAGATTGGGAACTGAGGCTCGAAGCCTTCTTT.